Listed below are T cell receptor beta chains from one sample, sequenced in a study of cytomegalovirus exposure and HLA in healthy donors. TCRdb's copy holds only in-frame clones and misses some; the assay was immunoSEQ multiplex PCR. The data show approximately 180,000 clones, less than 90% seen once. The material sequenced was PBMCs. The receptors were gathered from a girl under three years old in good health and CMV-seronegative. The conserved cysteine and the conserved F or W are not part of the CDR3 here.

v_gene	j_gene	CDR3aa
TRBV5-1	TRBJ2-7	ASSLSREVTYEQY
TRBV14	TRBJ2-1	ASSQRQGAFSEQF
TRBV27	TRBJ1-2	ASRRSNRRQGSYGYT
TRBV6-1	TRBJ2-3	ASGQGARSTDTQY
TRBV7-2	TRBJ2-7	ASSLGLVAYEQY
TRBV4-3	TRBJ2-3	ASSQEAGGLVSDTQY
TRBV4-2	TRBJ2-1	ASSQDLLSSGNTEQF
TRBV7-9	TRBJ1-2	ASSQSEDSFYGYT
TRBV11-3	TRBJ2-1	ASSSGTSGMEEQF
TRBV6-5	TRBJ1-1	ASSYSLSNTEAF
TRBV5-1	TRBJ2-7	ASSLGRNEQY
TRBV5-4	TRBJ2-3	ASSLGLAHFTDTQY
TRBV4-2	TRBJ2-2	ASSQDVGGHLNTGELF
TRBV7-8	TRBJ1-2	ASSIQGAYGYT
TRBV10-1	TRBJ2-7	ASSESGQGAYEQY
TRBV14	TRBJ2-5	ASSQDERAGGETQY
TRBV5-5	TRBJ2-7	ASSLATGLLLYEQY
TRBV6-1	TRBJ1-2	ASSAHYGYT
TRBV10-2	TRBJ1-3	ASSETGTGSGNTIY
TRBV10-3	TRBJ2-7	AISPGVRSYEQY
TRBV19	TRBJ2-7	ASSITRTAEQY
TRBV15	TRBJ2-3	ATSAGRTDTQY
TRBV7-9	TRBJ2-7	ASSPTADRAAEQY
TRBV30	TRBJ1-4	AWTPAADEKLF
TRBV5-1	TRBJ2-7	ASSLLSGGPREQY
TRBV6-1	TRBJ1-6	ASSESGWSPLH
TRBV9	TRBJ2-3	ASSVDLEHTDTQY
TRBV5-6	TRBJ2-5	ASNRGEKQETQY
TRBV6-1	TRBJ1-1	ASTRSGQQNSEAF
TRBV7-2	TRBJ2-3	ASSPSYTQY
TRBV19	TRBJ1-2	ASSMLQGYNYGYT
TRBV19	TRBJ1-5	ASRTGGASNQPQH
TRBV2	TRBJ2-7	ASSEQGASEQY